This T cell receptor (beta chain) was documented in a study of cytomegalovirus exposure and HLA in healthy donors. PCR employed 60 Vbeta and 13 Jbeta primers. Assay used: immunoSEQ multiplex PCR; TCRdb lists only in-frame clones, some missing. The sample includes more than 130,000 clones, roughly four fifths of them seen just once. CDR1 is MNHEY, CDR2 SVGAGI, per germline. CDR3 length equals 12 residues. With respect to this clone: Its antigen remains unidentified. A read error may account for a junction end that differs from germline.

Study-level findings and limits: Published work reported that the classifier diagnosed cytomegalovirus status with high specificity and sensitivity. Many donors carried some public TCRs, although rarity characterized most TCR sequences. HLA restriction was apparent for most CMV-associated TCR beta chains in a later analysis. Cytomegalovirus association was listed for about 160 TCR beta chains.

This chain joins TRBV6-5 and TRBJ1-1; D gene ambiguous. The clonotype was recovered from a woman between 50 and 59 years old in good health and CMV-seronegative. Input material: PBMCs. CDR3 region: CGSSYEGTEAFF. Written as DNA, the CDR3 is TGTGGCAGCAGTTACGAGGGTACTGAAGCTTTCTTT.